Reported below is one T cell receptor beta chain. This record belongs to a study of shared clonotypes between healthy human individuals. Only in-frame clones appear in the TCRdb table, and some are missing; sequencing was by immunoSEQ multiplex PCR. In the table there are about 2.4 million clones, 93% of which are singletons. Germline V CDR1 and CDR2: MNHEY, SVGAGI. V was shortened by 0 bases and J by 4 bases, with 10 bases between the two germline ends. This CDR3 is built from 16 residues. Sequenced: naive CD4+ T cells from PBMCs. Sample subset: CD45RA+ positively selected. This sequence joins TRBV6-5 and TRBJ2-6; D not resolved. This receptor was identified in a man younger than 30 in good health. Some clones in this sample may be carry-over from other donors' samples. The CDR3 spells CASSYSRRVGANVLTF. The CDR3 DNA sequence: TGTGCCAGCAGTTACTCTCGACGGGTAGGGGCCAACGTCCTGACTTTC.